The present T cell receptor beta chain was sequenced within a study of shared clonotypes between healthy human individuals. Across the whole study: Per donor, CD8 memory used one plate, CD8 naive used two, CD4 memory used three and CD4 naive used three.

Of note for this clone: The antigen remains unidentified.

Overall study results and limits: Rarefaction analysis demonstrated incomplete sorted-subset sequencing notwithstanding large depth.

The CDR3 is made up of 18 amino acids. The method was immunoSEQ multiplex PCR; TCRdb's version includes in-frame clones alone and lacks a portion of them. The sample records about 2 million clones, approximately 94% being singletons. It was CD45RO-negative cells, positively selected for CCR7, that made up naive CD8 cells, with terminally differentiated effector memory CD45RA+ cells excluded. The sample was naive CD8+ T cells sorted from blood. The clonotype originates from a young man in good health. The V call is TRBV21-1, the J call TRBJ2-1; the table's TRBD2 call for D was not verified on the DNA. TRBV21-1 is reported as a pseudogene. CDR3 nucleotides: TGTGCCAGCAGCAAAATGGATGCTAGCGGCCCTTCCTACAATGAGCAGTTCTTC. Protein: CASSKMDASGPSYNEQFF.